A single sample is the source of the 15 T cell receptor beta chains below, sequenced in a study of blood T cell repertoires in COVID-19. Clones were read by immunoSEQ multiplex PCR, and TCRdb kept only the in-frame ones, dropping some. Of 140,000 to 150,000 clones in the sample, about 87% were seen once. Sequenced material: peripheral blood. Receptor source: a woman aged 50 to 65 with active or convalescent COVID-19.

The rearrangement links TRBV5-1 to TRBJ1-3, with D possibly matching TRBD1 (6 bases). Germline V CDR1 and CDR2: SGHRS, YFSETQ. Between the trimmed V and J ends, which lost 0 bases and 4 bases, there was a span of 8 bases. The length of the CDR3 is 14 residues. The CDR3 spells CASSLAGTGNTIYF. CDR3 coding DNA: TGCGCCAGCAGCTTGGCAGGGACAGGAAACACCATATATTTT.

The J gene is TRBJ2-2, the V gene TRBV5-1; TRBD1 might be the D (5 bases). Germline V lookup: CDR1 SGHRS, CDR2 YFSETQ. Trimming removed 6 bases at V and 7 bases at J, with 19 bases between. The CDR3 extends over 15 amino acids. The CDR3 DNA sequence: TGCGCCAGCACGTCCCAGCCAGGGTCAAACGGGGAGCTGTTTTTT. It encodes CASTSQPGSNGELFF.

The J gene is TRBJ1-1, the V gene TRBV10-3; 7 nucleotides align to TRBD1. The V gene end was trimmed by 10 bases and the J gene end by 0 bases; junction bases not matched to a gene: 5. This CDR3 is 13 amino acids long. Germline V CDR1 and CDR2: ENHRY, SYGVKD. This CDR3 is CATRDSMNTEAFF. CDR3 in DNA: TGTGCCACCAGGGACAGCATGAACACTGAAGCTTTCTTT.

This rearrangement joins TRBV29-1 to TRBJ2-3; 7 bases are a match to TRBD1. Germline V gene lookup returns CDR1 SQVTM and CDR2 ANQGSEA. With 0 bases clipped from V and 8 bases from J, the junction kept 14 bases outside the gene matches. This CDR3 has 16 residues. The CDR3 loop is CSVEDRQGDPKVTQYF. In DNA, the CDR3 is TGCAGCGTTGAAGATCGCCAGGGGGACCCTAAGGTTACGCAGTATTTT.

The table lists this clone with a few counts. CDR3 DNA: TGTGCCAGCTCACCATATGCCCCAGGAACTAATGAAAAACTGTTTTTT. It translates to CASSPYAPGTNEKLFF. This rearrangement joins TRBV18 to TRBJ1-4, with D hard to call. The CDR3 contains 16 residues. V shed 2 bases and J shed 1 base, with 11 bases lying between them. Germline CDR1 is KGHSH and CDR2 is LQKENI.

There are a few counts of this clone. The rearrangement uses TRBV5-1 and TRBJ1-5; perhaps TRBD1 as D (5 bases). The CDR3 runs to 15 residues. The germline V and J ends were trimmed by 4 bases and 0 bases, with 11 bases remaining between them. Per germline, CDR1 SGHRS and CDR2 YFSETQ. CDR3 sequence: CASSEAGGSNQPQHF. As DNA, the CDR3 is TGCGCCAGCAGCGAGGCCGGGGGTAGCAATCAGCCCCAGCATTTT.

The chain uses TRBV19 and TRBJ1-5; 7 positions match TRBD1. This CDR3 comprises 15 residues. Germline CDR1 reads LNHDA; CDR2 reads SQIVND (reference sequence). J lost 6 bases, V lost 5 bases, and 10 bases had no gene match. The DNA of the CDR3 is TGTGCCAGTAGTGCCCTCCCAGGGGGGACTCAGCCCCAGCATTTT. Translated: CASSALPGGTQPQHF.

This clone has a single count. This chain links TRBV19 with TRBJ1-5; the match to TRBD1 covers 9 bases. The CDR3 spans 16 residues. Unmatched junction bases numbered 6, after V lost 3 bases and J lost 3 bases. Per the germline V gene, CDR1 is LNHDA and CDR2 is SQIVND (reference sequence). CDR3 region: CASSIRDRAPNQPQHF. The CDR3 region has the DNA TGTGCCAGTAGTATTCGGGACAGGGCCCCCAATCAGCCCCAGCATTTT.

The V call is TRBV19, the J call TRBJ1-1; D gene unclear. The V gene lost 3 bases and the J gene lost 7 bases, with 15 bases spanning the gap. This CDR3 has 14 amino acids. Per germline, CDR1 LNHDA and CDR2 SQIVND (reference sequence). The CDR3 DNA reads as TGTGCCAGTAGTATTTTCTATGGAGGGCGTGAAGCTTTCTTT. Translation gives CASSIFYGGREAFF.

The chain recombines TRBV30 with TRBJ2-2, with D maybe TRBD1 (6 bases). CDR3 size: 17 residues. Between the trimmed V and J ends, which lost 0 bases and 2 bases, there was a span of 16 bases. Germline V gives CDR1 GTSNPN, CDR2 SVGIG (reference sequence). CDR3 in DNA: TGTGCCTGGAGTGTACGGAAAGGGGGAGTCAACACCGGGGAGCTGTTTTTT. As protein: CAWSVRKGGVNTGELFF.

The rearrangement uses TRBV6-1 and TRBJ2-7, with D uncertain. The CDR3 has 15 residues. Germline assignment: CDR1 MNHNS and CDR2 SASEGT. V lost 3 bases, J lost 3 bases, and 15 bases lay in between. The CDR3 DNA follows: TGTGCCAGCAGTGAGGTCGTTCGTGAGGACTACGAGCAGTACTTC. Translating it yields CASSEVVREDYEQYF.

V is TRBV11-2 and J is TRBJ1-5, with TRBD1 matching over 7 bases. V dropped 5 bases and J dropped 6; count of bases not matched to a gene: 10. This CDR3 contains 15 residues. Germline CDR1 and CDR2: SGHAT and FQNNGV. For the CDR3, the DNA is TGTGCCAGCAGCATAACGACAGGGAGAGGTCAGCCCCAGCATTTT. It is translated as CASSITTGRGQPQHF.

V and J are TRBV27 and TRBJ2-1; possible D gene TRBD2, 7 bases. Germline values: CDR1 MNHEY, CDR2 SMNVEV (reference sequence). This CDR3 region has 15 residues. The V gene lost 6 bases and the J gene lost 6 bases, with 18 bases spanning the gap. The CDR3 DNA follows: TGTGCCAGCAGCCTAGAGGGGGGGCCTGTCAATGAGCAGTTCTTC. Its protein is CASSLEGGPVNEQFF.

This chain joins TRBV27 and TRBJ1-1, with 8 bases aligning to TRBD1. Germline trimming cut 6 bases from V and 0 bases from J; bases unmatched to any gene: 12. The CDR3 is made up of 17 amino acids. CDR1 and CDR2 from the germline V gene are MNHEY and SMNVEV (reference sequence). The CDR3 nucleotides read TGTGCCAGCAGCGCAGGGGGCACCCTCTCCATGAACACTGAAGCTTTCTTT. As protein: CASSAGGTLSMNTEAFF.

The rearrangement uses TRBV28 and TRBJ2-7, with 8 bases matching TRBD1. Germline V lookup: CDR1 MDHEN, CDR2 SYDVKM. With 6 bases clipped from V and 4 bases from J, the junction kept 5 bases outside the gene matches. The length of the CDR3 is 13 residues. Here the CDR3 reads CASSPGQGYEQYF. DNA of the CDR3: TGTGCCAGCAGCCCTGGACAGGGATACGAGCAGTACTTC. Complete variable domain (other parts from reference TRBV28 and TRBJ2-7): DVKVTQSSRYLVKRTGEKVFLECVQDMDHENMFWYRQDPGLGLRLIYFSYDVKMKEKGDIPEGYSVSREKKERFSLILESASTNQTSMYLCASSPGQGYEQYFGPGTRLTVT.